This TCR beta chain stems from a study of blood T cell repertoires in COVID-19. Turning to the study itself: Samples of COVID-19 (acute and convalescent) were obtained from the United States, Italy and Spain. The analysed material was cDNA or gDNA that came from T cells, B-cell-depleted T cells, or PBMCs.

The V gene end was trimmed by 3 bases and the J gene end by 4 bases; junction bases not matched to a gene: 3. This CDR3 has 14 amino acids. Germline V gene data show CDR1 as SGHTA and CDR2 as FQGNSA. This clone was seen a single time. In the authors' workflow: Amplification of reference gene primers was used by the study to estimate nucleated cell counts. The assay was immunoSEQ multiplex PCR, and TCRdb's table has in-frame clones only and misses some. V and J calls and clone size are those listed in that table; D and trimming were worked out from the DNA. The sample includes roughly 120,000 clones, less than 75% of them seen just once.

The chain joins TRBV7-2 to TRBJ1-1; 9 bases fit TRBD1. The source of this sequence is a human donor with acute or convalescent COVID-19. The donor label of this sample is uncertain. Sequenced: peripheral blood. CDR3: CASSFGTGRTEAFF. For the CDR3, the DNA is TGTGCCAGCAGCTTTGGGACAGGGCGCACTGAAGCTTTCTTT.